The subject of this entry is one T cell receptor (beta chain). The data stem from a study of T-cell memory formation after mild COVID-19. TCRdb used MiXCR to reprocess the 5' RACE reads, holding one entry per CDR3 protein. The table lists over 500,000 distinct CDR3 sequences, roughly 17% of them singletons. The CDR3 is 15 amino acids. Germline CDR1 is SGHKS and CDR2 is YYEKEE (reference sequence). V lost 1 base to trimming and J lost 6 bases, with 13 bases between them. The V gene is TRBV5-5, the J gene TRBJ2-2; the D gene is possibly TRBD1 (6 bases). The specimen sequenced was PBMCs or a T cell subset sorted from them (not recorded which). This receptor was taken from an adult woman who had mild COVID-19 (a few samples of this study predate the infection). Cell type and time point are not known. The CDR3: CASSLLGRGAGELFF. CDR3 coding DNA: TGTGCCAGCAGCTTGTTAGGCAGGGGCGCCGGGGAGCTGTTTTTT.